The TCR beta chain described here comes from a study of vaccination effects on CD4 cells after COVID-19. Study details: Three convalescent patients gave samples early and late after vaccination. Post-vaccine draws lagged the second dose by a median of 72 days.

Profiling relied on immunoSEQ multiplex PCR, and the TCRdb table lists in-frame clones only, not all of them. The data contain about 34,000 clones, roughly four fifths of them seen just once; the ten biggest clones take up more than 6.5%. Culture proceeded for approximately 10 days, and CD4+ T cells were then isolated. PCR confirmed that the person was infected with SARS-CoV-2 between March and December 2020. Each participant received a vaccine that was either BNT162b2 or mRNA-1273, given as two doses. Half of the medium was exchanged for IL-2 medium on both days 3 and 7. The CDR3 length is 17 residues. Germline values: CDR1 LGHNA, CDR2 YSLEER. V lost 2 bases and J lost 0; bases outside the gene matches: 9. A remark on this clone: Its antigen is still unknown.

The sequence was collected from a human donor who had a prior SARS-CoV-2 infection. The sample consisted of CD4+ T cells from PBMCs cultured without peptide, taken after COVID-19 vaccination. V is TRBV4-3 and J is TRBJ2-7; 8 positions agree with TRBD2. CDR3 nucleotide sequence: TGCGCCAGCAGCCAACGACTTCTAGCGGGCAGCTCCTACGAGCAGTACTTC. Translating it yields CASSQRLLAGSSYEQYF.